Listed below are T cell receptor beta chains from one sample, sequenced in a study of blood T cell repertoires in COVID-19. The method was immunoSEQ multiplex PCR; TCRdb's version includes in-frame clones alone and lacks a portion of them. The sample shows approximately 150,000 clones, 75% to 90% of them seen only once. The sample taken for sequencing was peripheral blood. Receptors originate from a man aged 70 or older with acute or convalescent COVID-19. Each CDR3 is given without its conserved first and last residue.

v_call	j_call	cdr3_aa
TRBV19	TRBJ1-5	ATEPGQGMRYQPQH
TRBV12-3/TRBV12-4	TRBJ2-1	ASRPTGWNEQF
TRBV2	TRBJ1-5	ASREGQGNQPQH
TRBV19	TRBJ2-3	AVGPRQGAADTQY
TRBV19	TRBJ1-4	ASSIGQPKREGEKLF
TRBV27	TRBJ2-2	ASSPFEDLAGGPNTGELF
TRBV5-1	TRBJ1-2	ASSSGTARGYT
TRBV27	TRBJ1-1	ASSPRQNTEAF
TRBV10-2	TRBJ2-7	ASHGRLGSYEQY
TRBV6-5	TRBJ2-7	ASSYSAGSLYEQY
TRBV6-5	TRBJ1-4	ASSWGTGIRGEKLF
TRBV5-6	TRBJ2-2	ASSPGLAGGLVPGELF
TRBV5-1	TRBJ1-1	ASSLTGLGMNTEAF
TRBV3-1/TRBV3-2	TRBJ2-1	ASSQEGAGGPGNEQF
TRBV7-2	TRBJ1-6	ASREGRATFKPLH
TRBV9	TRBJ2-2	ASRRDYSPGELF
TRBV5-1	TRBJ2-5	ASSRDRGTQETQY
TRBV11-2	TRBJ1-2	ASSLDLSGDGYT
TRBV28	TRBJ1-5	ASRDREAGQPQH
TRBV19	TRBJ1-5	ASSIDHRNQPQH
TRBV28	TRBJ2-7	ASSTGAGAYEQY
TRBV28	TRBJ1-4	ASSLRQGATNEKLF
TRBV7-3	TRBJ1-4	ASSLTGRRDRVYEKLF
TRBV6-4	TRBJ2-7	ACSSSGDRVLYEQY
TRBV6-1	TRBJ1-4	ASSDLRGRREKLF
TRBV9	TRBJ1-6	ASSVGTGKGSYNSPLH
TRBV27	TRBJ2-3	ASSLSVGRAMDTQY
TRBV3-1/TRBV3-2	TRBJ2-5	ASSPGTGGKTQY
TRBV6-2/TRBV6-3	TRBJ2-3	ASSSGPEVSTQY
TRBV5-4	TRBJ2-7	ASSLGPDSETISYEQY
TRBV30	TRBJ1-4	AWSVQEYMLF
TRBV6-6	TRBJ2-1	ASTPGTSGYNEQF
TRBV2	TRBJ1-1	ASSGQGNTEAF
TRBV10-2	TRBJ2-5	ASSESGAGGPEETQY
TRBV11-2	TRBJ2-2	ASCGSTNTGELF
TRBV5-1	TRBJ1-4	ASSWDSRYEKLF
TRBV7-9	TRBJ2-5	ASSASGRGGETQY
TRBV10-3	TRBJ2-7	AISDSKGVGHEQY
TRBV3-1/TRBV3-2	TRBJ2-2	ASSQEPTSRAGELF
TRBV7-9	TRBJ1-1	ASSETPRAGDTEAF
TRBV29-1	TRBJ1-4	SVARGPNEKLF
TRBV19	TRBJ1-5	ASSIVPDEVSNQPQH